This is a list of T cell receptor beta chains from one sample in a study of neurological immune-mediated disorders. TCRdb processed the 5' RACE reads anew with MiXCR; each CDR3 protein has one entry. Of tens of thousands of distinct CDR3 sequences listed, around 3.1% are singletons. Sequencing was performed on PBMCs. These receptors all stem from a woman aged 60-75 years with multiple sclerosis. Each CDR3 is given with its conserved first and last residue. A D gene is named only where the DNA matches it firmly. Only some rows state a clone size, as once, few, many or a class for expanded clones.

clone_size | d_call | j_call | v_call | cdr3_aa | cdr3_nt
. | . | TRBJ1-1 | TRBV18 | CASSPQNHNTEAFF | TGTGCCAGCTCACCACAAAATCATAACACTGAAGCTTTCTTT
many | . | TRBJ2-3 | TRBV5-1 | CASSLSGPSTDTQYF | TGCGCCAGCAGCTTGAGCGGACCTAGCACAGATACGCAGTATTTT
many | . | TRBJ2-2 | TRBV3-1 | CASRIFAGELFF | TGTGCCAGCAGAATTTTCGCCGGGGAGCTGTTTTTT
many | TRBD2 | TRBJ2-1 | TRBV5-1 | CASSLEREVNEQFF | TGCGCCAGCAGCTTGGAGCGGGAGGTAAATGAGCAGTTCTTC
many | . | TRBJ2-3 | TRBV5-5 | CASSPILKAVDTQYF | TGTGCCAGCAGCCCCATACTCAAAGCGGTCGATACGCAGTATTTT
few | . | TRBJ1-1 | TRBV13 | CASSQKNTEAFF | TGTGCCAGCAGCCAAAAAAACACTGAAGCTTTCTTT
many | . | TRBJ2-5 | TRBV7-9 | CASSSGGLETQYF | TGTGCCAGCAGCTCCGGGGGGCTGGAGACCCAGTACTTC
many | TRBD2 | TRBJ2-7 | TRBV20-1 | CSASPTSGEAEQYF | TGCAGTGCTAGCCCCACTAGCGGGGAGGCCGAGCAGTACTTC
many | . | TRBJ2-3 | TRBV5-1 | CASSLDGSGDTQYF | TGCGCCAGCAGCTTGGATGGTTCGGGAGATACGCAGTATTTT
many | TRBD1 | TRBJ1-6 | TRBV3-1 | CASSRRQGSNSPLHF | TGTGCCAGCAGCCGCCGACAGGGATCGAATTCACCCCTCCACTTT
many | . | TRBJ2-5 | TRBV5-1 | CASSLEGGGAETQYF | TGCGCCAGCAGCTTGGAAGGAGGGGGAGCAGAGACCCAGTACTTC
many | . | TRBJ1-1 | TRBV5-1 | CASSSTVMNTEAFF | TGCGCCAGCAGCTCTACAGTCATGAACACTGAAGCTTTCTTT
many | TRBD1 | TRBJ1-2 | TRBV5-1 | CASSLAGQGIFYGYTF | TGCGCCAGCAGCTTGGCCGGACAGGGAATTTTCTATGGCTACACCTTC
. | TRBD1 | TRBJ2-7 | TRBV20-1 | CSARKGTGYKEQYF | TGCAGTGCTAGAAAGGGGACAGGGTATAAAGAGCAGTACTTC
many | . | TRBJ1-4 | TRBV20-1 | CSARLGEKLFF | TGCAGTGCTAGACTGGGGGAAAAACTGTTTTTT
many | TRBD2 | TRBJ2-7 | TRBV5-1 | CASSLDLRGSSYEQYF | TGCGCCAGCAGCTTGGATCTGCGGGGGAGCTCCTACGAGCAGTACTTC
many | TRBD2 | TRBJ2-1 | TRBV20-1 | CSFTPGGAGNNEQFF | TGCAGTTTCACCCCGGGGGGGGCGGGTAACAATGAGCAGTTCTTC
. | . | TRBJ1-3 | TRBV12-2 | CASNRPYSLSGKTIYF | TGTGCAAGTAACAGGCCTTATTCTCTCTCTGGAAAAACCATATATTTT
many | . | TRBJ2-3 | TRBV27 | CASSLELATDTQYF | TGTGCCAGCAGTTTAGAACTAGCCACAGATACGCAGTATTTT
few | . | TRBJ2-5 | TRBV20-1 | CSARETIGLTQYF | TGCAGTGCTAGAGAAACGATCGGGTTGACCCAGTACTTC
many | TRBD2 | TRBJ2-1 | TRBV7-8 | CASSSASGGTEQFF | TGTGCCAGCAGCTCGGCTAGCGGGGGGACTGAGCAGTTCTTC
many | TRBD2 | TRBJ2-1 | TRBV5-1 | CASSLLGGGLGNEQFF | TGCGCCAGCAGCCTCCTCGGGGGGGGACTGGGCAATGAGCAGTTCTTC
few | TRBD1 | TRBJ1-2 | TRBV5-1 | CASRWDRGGYTF | TGCGCCAGCAGATGGGACAGAGGGGGCTACACCTTC
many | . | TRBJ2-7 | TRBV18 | CASSPEREQYF | TGTGCCAGCTCACCTGAGCGGGAGCAGTACTTC
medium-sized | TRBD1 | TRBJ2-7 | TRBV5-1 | CASSFRGRLEQYF | TGCGCCAGCAGCTTCAGGGGGCGCCTCGAGCAGTACTTC
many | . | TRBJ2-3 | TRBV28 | CASSSQGSSTDTQYF | TGTGCCAGCAGCTCACAGGGATCTAGCACAGATACGCAGTATTTT
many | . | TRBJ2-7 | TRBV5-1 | CASSPILGRGSYEQYF | TGCGCCAGCAGCCCAATCTTGGGCAGAGGCTCCTACGAGCAGTACTTC
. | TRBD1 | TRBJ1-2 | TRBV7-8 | CASTGQGRGYTF | TGTGCCAGCACCGGACAGGGCCGGGGCTACACCTTC
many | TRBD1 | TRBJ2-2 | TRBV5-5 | CASSGQDRGIGELFF | TGTGCCAGCAGCGGCCAGGACAGGGGGATCGGGGAGCTGTTTTTT
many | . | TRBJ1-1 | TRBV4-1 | CASSHLRERAEAFF | TGCGCCAGCAGCCACCTCAGGGAGAGGGCTGAAGCTTTCTTT
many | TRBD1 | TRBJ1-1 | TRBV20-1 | CSARPRPTGVRRDTEAFF | TGCAGTGCTAGACCACGCCCAACAGGGGTGAGGAGAGACACTGAAGCTTTCTTT
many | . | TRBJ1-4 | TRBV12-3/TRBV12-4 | CASARTEKLFF | TGTGCCAGCGCAAGGACAGAAAAACTGTTTTTT
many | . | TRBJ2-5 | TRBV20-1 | CSARDFRGAWAGSTETQYF | TGCAGTGCTAGAGATTTCCGGGGGGCCTGGGCCGGTAGTACTGAGACCCAGTACTTC
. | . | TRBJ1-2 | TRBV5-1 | CASSLDDFETEGYTF | TGCGCCAGCAGCTTGGACGACTTCGAGACTGAGGGCTACACCTTC
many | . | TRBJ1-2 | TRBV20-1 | CSARRQVHPYGYTF | TGCAGTGCTAGAAGACAGGTTCACCCGTATGGCTACACCTTC
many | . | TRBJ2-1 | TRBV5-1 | CASRLQEISYNEQFF | TGCGCCAGCAGGCTCCAGGAGATCTCCTACAATGAGCAGTTCTTC
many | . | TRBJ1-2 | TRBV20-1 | CSARVQQGTYGYTF | TGCAGTGCTAGAGTACAGCAGGGAACTTATGGCTACACCTTC
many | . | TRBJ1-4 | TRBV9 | CASSQVPGEKLFF | TGTGCCAGCAGCCAAGTCCCAGGTGAAAAACTGTTTTTT
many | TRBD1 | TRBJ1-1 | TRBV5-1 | CASSLETGQMNTEAFF | TGCGCCAGCAGCTTGGAAACGGGACAGATGAACACTGAAGCTTTCTTT
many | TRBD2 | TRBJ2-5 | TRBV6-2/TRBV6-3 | CASRPRTSTSQETQYF | TGTGCCAGCAGACCCAGGACTAGCACCAGCCAAGAGACCCAGTACTTC